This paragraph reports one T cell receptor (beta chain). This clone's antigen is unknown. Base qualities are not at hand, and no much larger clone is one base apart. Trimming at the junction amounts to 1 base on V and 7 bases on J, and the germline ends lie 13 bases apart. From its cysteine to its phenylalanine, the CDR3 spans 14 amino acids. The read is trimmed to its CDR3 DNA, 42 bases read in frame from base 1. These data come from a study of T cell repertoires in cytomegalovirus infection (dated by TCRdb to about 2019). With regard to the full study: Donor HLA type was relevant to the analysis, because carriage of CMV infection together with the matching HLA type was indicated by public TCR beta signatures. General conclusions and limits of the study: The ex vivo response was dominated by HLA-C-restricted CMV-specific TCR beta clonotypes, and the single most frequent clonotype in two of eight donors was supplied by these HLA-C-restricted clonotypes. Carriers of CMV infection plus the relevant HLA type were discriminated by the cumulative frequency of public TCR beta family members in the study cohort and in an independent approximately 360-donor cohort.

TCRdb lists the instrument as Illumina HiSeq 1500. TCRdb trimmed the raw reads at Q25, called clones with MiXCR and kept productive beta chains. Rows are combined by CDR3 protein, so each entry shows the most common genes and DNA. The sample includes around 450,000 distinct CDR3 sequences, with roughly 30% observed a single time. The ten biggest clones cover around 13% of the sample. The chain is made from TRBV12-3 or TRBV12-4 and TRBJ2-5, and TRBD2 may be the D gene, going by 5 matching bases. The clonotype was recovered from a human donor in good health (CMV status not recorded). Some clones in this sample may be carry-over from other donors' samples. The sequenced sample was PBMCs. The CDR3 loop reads CASSLGPRGATQYF. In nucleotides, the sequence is TGTGCCAGCAGTTTAGGTCCCCGGGGAGCGACCCAGTACTTC.